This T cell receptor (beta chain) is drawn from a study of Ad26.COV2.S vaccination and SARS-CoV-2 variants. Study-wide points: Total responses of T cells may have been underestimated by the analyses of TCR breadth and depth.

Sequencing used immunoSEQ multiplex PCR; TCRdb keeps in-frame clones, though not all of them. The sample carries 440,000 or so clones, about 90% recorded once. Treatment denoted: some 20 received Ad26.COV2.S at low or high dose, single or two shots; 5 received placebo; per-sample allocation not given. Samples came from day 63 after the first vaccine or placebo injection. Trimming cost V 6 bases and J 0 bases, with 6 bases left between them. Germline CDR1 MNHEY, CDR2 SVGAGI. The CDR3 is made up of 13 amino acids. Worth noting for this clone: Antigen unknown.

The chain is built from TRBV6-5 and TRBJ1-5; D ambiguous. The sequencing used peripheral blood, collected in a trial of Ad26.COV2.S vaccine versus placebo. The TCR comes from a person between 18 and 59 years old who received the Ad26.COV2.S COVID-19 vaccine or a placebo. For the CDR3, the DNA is TGTGCCAGCAGACACCTTAGCAATCAGCCCCAGCATTTT. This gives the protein CASRHLSNQPQHF.